Each of the 10 T cell receptor beta chains below was sequenced from the same sample in a study of follicular helper T cells after annual influenza vaccination. Libraries were prepared by immunoSEQ multiplex PCR; TCRdb keeps only in-frame clonotypes and omits some of them. The sample consists of some 13,000 clones, around 78% of them appearing once. The time point denotes: 2014-2015 season, pre-vaccination. This specimen consisted of CXCR5- memory CD4+ T cells sorted from blood, obtained on the day of influenza vaccination. The receptors stem from an adult who received the influenza vaccine.

This clone was counted only a few times. The rearrangement uses TRBV14 and TRBJ1-1; D is undetermined. V gave up 1 base and J gave up 1 base, with 7 bases separating them. The germline V gene has CDR1 SGHDN and CDR2 FVKESK. This CDR3 contains 14 residues. The CDR3 coding sequence is TGTGCCAGCAGCCAAGTAACGGCGAACACTGAAGCTTTCTTT. The encoded protein is CASSQVTANTEAFF.

The chain carries TRBV5-5 and TRBJ2-2; 11 bases are shared with TRBD2. The CDR3 sequence is 16 residues long. After removal of 2 bases from V and 5 bases from J, the junction contained 5 bases not matched to a gene. CDR1 and CDR2 (germline): SGHKS, YYEKEE (reference sequence). The CDR3 bases are TGTGCCAGCAGCTTACTTAGCGGGAGGGGAACCGGGGAGCTGTTTTTT. It translates to CASSLLSGRGTGELFF. The full variable domain, in which reference TRBV5-5 and TRBJ2-2 provide the parts outside the CDR3, is DAGVTQSPTHLIKTRGQQVTLRCSPISGHKSVSWYQQVLGQGPQFIFQYYEKEERGRGNFPDRFSARQFPNYSSELNVNALLLGDSALYLCASSLLSGRGTGELFFGEGSRLTVL.

This clone was seen a single time. The CDR3: CASSLGGEWETQYF. Written as DNA, the CDR3 is TGTGCCAGCAGCTTAGGGGGGGAATGGGAGACCCAGTACTTC. This chain links TRBV7-9 with TRBJ2-5, with a weak D call TRBD2 (6 bases). Per the germline V gene, CDR1 is SEHNR and CDR2 is FQNEAQ (reference sequence). The CDR3 length is 14 residues. Trimming pared 1 base from V and 5 bases from J, leaving 11 bases between.

The chain uses TRBV4-1 and TRBJ1-2; D is uncertain. The germline V and J ends were trimmed by 3 bases and 6 bases, with 17 bases remaining between them. Germline V gives CDR1 MGHRA, CDR2 YSYEKL. This CDR3 is built from 15 residues. This CDR3 is CASSHLTPPLDGYTF. The CDR3 DNA reads as TGCGCCAGCAGCCATCTGACACCCCCCCTCGATGGCTACACCTTC.

The chain recombines TRBV29-1 with TRBJ1-1; 8 bases line up with TRBD1. This CDR3 is built from 13 residues. V was clipped by 6 bases and J by 1 base; unmatched bases: 4. The V gene's germline CDR1 is SQVTM and CDR2 ANQGSEA. The CDR3 bases are TGCAGCGTGGGGGGACAGGAGAACACTGAAGCTTTCTTT. Its translation is CSVGGQENTEAFF.

The chain joins TRBV19 to TRBJ1-5, with D hard to call. V lost 4 bases and J lost 7, with 17 bases in between. This CDR3 has 15 amino acids. CDR1 LNHDA and CDR2 SQIVND come from the germline V gene (reference sequence). CDR3 in amino acids: CASSRLTQVDQPQHF. CDR3 in DNA: TGTGCCAGTAGTAGGCTCACTCAGGTTGACCAGCCCCAGCATTTT.

This chain links TRBV18 with TRBJ2-5, with D possibly matching TRBD2 (6 bases). This CDR3 is 14 amino acids long. In germline, CDR1 is KGHSH, CDR2 LQKENI. With 2 bases removed from V and 7 bases from J, the gap between germline ends came to 14 bases. In nucleotides, the CDR3 is TGTGCCAGCTCACCATTAACGGGAGAGGGGACCCAGTACTTC. The encoded protein is CASSPLTGEGTQYF. Complete variable domain (other parts from reference TRBV18 and TRBJ2-5): NAGVMQNPRHLVRRRGQEARLRCSPMKGHSHVYWYRQLPEEGLKFMVYLQKENIIDESGMPKERFSAEFPKEGPSILRIQQVVRGDSAAYFCASSPLTGEGTQYFGPGTRLLVL.

The CDR3 DNA sequence: TGTGCCAGCTCACCCGGGGGTTCTAACACCATATATTTT. Translated: CASSPGGSNTIYF. The chain links TRBV18 to TRBJ1-3; TRBD1 is a possible D gene (5 bases). The CDR3 contains 13 residues. The V gene lost 3 bases and the J gene lost 7 bases, with 10 bases spanning the gap. Germline CDR1 reads KGHSH; CDR2 reads LQKENI.

V gene TRBV10-3 combines with J gene TRBJ1-1; maybe TRBD1 (5 bases). This CDR3 contains 17 residues. Germline assignment: CDR1 ENHRY and CDR2 SYGVKD. V was pared by 2 bases and J by 0 bases, with 16 bases between. CDR3 nucleotide sequence: TGTGCCATCAGTGAGGTGGCGGGGGGGAATATGAACACTGAAGCTTTCTTT. Translated, it gives CAISEVAGGNMNTEAFF.

There are a few counts of this clone. The chain couples TRBV5-4 to TRBJ2-7, with 10 bases that match TRBD1. The CDR3 is made up of 15 amino acids. Germline V gene lookup returns CDR1 SGHNT and CDR2 YYREEE (reference sequence). V gave up 3 bases and J gave up 3 bases; unmatched junction bases: 6. CDR3 in DNA: TGTGCCAGCAGCTCCCGGGACAGGGGAGACTACGAGCAGTACTTC. Its translation is CASSSRDRGDYEQYF.